This paragraph reports one T cell receptor (beta chain). The target of this receptor is not known. No qualities accompany the bases; no much larger clone lies one base away. In total, approximately 610 healthy bone marrow donors made up the cohort. All cohort members were sampled while nominally healthy, although unrecorded immune exposures were likely present. The donor tested CMV seropositive and was one of the 289 seropositive cohort members. Every donor gave a peripheral blood sample, and the peripheral blood mononuclear cells from that sample were used for TCR beta sequencing. The Qiagen DNeasy Blood Extraction Kit was used to extract genomic DNA from the blood cell samples. This sample was taken from a study of cytomegalovirus exposure and HLA in healthy donors (dated 2017 in TCRdb). A note on the overall study: An earlier analysis of some 600 of the donors reported 276 Gb of sequence data and 117 million unique TCR beta sequences obtained from approximately 180 million T cells. About 300 gigabases of sequencing data and around 85 million unique TCR sequences made up an early release that covered 640 HLA-typed donors. The genetic ancestry cluster associated with self-reported Caucasian donors included around 76% of the 300 to 450 genotyped donors. The study aimed to test whether cataloging public T cell receptors could reveal signatures of past pathogen exposure. The study used immunosequencing to profile the T cell repertoires of about 670 subjects and linked those repertoires to cytomegalovirus serostatus. Besides the first cohort of 550 to 750 subjects, a separate validation cohort made up of 90 to 150 different subjects was used. High-throughput TCR immunosequencing, statistical association of individual TCRs with disease status, and machine learning were combined to predict cytomegalovirus infection status. A later analysis re-examined previously published TCR beta repertoires from around 670 donors and added high-resolution HLA genotyping to investigate patterns of TCR occurrence. The later analysis used no new phenotypic data to find candidate immune exposures, relying instead on TCR beta sequences and their occurrence across donors. An earlier analysis of roughly 600 of the donors used high-throughput TCR beta sequencing to judge whether each TCR beta V gene segment behaved as functional or pseudogenic. Donor age, sex, ethnicity and CMV serostatus were compiled alongside the repertoire data. Genome-wide SNP genotypes for about three fifths of the roughly 700 donors were used in a later genetic analysis, which treated that subset as a discovery cohort. All discovery cohort repertoires had been generated using a single sequencing platform. HLA typing included class I and class II loci at four-digit resolution. Typing coverage varied by locus: roughly 629-640 donors for A, B, C, DRB1 and DQB1; approximately 560 for DQA1; more than 600 for DPA1; roughly 470 for DPB1. About five DR-DQ haplotypes were handled as single units for association and clustering, since linkage in the cohort was strong. Among several hundred genotyped donors of the cohort, an average of roughly 230,000 unique TCR beta nucleotide sequences was sequenced per donor, of which about 18% were non-productive.

What the study reported, not specific to this receptor: Correlated functional status among segregating V segments might reflect linkage disequilibrium, but an unknown experimental factor could not be ruled out. When HLA alleles, especially DR and DQ, strongly co-occurred, TCR associations were difficult to assign to individual alleles. Compared with the roughly 700-donor mean, donors in an Asian-associated ancestry cluster had fewer N-insertions in productive TCRs, according to a later genetic analysis. An earlier analysis of 587 of the donors showed that most TCR beta V segments appeared in productive rearrangements either about 87% or about 30% of the time, which broadly matched IMGT annotations. In both the original and validation cohorts, the classifier was reported to diagnose cytomegalovirus status with high specificity and sensitivity. In a later genetic analysis, a missense DCLRE1C variant was associated with V-gene and J-gene trimming of TCR beta chains, and the association was replicated in an independent cohort. Several of the top co-occurrence clusters appeared to be linked to parvovirus B19, influenza, CMV and Epstein-Barr virus, according to a later analysis. Only TCR beta chains were sequenced in this cohort, and the absence of alpha or paired-chain data limited detectable features. The only immune exposure information available for the cohort was CMV serostatus. Because counts were too low, roughly 17 rarely observed V segments, including chromosome 9 orphons, were left out of the earlier analysis of 587 of the donors. Three of the identified cytomegalovirus-associated TCR beta chains were confirmed in vitro to be specific for cytomegalovirus antigens. A group of highly shared sequence variants was considered likely to be a technical artifact of the sequencing pipeline. The study gave a list of under 200 TCR beta chains associated with cytomegalovirus. Because the 87-base-pair reads could not distinguish some IMGT-functional V segments, including TRBV6-2 and TRBV6-3, those segments were excluded. Because HLA typing was missing for some donors at each locus, association tests included only the typed subset. Roughly uniform sequencing depth across donors was assumed in presence/absence analyses, although this assumption may not hold. Most CMV-associated TCR beta chains appeared to be HLA-restricted in a later analysis, and the HLA associations seemed to be driven largely by CMV exposure. Most TCR sequences were observed very rarely across donors, whereas some public TCRs were present in many individuals. A further reported finding was that TCR beta sequences accurately predicted the HLA-A and HLA-B alleles for most subjects in the first cohort. Compared with equally common non-associated chains, HLA-associated TCR beta chains in a later analysis were more clonally expanded and had lower generation probabilities. According to the authors, the approach could potentially be generalized to other disease states and immunological phenotypes. Specific HLA alleles were associated with around 18,000 TCR beta sequences at a false discovery rate of 0.05 in a later analysis. According to a later analysis, TCR association rates differed among HLA loci, with DRB1 alleles showing the most associated TCRs and HLA-C alleles showing the fewest.

The CDR3 measures 14 amino acids from cysteine to phenylalanine. Just the 42-base CDR3 DNA is kept, in frame starting at base 1. CDR1 SGHRS and CDR2 YFSETQ are derived from the germline V gene. The protocol used for the library was the immunoSEQ multiplex PCR assay. For the multiplex PCR, a mixture combining 60 forward primers for TCR Vbeta segments and 13 reverse primers for TCR Jbeta segments was used. A multiplex PCR assay on genomic DNA amplified the CDR3 region of rearranged TCR beta genes. Amplified TCR beta libraries were sequenced as 87-base-pair reads on the Illumina HiSeq System. Concerning the study's data processing: A later analysis tallied 75 million to 95 million unique TCR beta chains across the 700 or so repertoires, and approximately 12 million of those chains were shared by two or more donors. To remove PCR and sequencing errors, raw reads were error-corrected and collapsed into unique sequences using a nearest-neighbor algorithm that merged closely related sequences. To assign V, D and J gene segments, CDR3 sequences were aligned to IMGT reference sequences. For a sequence to be retained, at least a six-nucleotide match to both a V gene segment and a J gene segment was required. A rearrangement counted as productive if the CDR3 had no stop codons and remained in frame with V and J, and every other rearrangement counted as non-productive. Following IMGT convention, CDR3 was defined as the stretch from the second conserved V-encoded cysteine up to the conserved J-encoded phenylalanine. In an earlier analysis of roughly 580 of the donors, sequences lacking an unambiguous match to a single V gene segment were excluded. An earlier analysis of 587 of the donors classified V segments as functional when productive rearrangements were above 56.7% and as segregating when the standard deviation between donors was above 5%. A statistical classification framework was developed to diagnose cytomegalovirus status using the catalog of TCR beta chain sequences. V and J gene assignment, in a later analysis, came from comparing TCR nucleotide sequences with IMGT/GENE-DB human TR gene sequences. The TCRdist pipeline was used in a later analysis to assign CDR3 sequences and most-parsimonious VDJ recombination scenarios. In a later analysis, each TCR beta chain was defined by its CDR3 amino acid sequence together with its V-gene family, and reads without a unique V-gene family were excluded. A later analysis removed several hundred highly shared, low-generation-probability nucleotide sequences to deal with suspected cross-contamination and a sequencing artifact. In a later analysis, a clonal expansion index was calculated for each public chain from normalized within-repertoire ranks of inferred template counts. In a later analysis, generation probabilities were computed with a VDJ recombination model fitted to out-of-frame rearrangements, and the resulting probabilities were checked against IGoR. Hypergeometric tests were used in a later analysis to score TCR-TCR, TCR-HLA and TCR-CMV co-occurrence, with a repertoire-size bias correction applied to the TCR pairs. A later analysis estimated false discovery rates by permuting HLA or CMV assignments 20 times. In a later analysis, co-occurring TCRs were grouped using DBSCAN, and TCRdist sequence similarity was added for clustering within HLA-allele-positive subsets. Co-occurrence clustering excluded repertoires with fewer than 30,000 or more than 120,000 public chains, plus five with anomalous nucleotide sharing. TCRdb took this table from immuneACCESS and kept in-frame rearrangements with V and J called. Such tables lack part of the clones; where checked against another copy, unresolved V genes explain under half of the gap, and the rest is unexplained. That table is the source of V, J and clone size, and D and trimming were worked out from the DNA. The sample records 110,000 to 150,000 clones, approximately 80% of which are singletons. The ten largest clones take up around 8.8% of the sample.

The receptor was derived from a woman aged 55-75 years in good health and CMV-seropositive. Sequencing was carried out using PBMCs. The chain is made from TRBV5-1 and TRBJ2-5; TRBD1 matches 8 bases in the middle. Near its end, the DNA agrees better with TRBJ2-7, so the J call may be wrong. The DNA sequence is as follows: TGCGCCAGCAGATCGGACAGGGTTAGGTACGAGCAGTACTTC. Its amino acids are CASRSDRVRYEQYF.